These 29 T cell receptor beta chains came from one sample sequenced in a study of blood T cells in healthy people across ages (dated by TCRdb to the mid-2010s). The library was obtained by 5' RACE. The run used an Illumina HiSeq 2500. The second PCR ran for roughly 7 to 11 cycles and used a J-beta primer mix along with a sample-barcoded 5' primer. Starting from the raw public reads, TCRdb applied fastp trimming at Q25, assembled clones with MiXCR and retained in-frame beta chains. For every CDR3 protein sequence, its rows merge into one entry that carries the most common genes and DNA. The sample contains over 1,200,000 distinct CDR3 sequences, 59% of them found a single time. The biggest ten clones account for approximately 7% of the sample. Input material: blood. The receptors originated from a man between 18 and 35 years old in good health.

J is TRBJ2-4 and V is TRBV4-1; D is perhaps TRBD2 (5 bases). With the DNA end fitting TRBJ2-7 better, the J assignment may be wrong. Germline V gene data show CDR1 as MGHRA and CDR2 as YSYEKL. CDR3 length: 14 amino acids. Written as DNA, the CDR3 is TGCGCCAGCAGCCACGACGGGGTCACCTACGAGCAGTACTTC. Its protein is CASSHDGVTYEQYF.

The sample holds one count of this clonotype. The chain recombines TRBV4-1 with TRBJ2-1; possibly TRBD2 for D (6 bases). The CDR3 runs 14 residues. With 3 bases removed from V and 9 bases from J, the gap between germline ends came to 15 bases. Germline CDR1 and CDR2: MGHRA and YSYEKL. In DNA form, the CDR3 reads TGCGCCAGCAGCCAGGAGGGCGTTTCGCCTGAGCAGTTCTTC. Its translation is CASSQEGVSPEQFF.

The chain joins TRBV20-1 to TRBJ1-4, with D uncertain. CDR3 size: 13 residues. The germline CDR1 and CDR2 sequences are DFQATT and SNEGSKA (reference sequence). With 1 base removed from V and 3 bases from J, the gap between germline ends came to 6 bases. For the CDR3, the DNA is TGCAGTGCTAGAGCTGGGTCTAATGAAAAACTGTTTTTT. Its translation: CSARAGSNEKLFF.

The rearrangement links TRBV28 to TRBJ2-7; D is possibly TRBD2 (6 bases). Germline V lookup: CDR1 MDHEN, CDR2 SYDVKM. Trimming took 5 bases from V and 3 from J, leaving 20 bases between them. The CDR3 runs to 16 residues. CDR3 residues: CASSRTNPIVIYEQYF. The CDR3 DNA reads TGTGCCAGCAGTAGGACTAATCCCATAGTTATCTACGAGCAGTACTTC.

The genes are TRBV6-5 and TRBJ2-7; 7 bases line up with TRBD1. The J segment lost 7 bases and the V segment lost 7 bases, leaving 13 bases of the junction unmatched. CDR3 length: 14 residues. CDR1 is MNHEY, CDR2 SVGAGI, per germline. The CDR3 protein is CASTETGSYNEQYF. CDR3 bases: TGTGCCAGCACCGAGACAGGGTCTTACAATGAGCAGTACTTC.

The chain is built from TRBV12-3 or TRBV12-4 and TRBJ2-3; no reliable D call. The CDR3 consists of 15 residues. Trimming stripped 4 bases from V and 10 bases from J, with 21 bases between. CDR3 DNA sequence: TGTGCCAGCAGTTCCCGTTCCGGGCTCGTTTTTTCGCAGTATTTT. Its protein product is CASSSRSGLVFSQYF.

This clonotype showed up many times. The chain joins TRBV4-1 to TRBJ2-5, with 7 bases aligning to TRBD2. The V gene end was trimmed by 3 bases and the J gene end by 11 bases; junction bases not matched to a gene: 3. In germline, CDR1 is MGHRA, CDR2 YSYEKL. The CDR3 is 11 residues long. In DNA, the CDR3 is TGCGCCAGCAGCCAGGGACTACTTCAGTACTTC. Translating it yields CASSQGLLQYF.

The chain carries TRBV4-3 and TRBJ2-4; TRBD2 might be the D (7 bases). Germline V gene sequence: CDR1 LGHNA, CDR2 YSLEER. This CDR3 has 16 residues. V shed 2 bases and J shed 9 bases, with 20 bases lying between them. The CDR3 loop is CASSQLWQGREGIQYF. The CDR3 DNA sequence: TGCGCCAGCAGCCAACTCTGGCAGGGGAGGGAAGGCATTCAGTACTTC.

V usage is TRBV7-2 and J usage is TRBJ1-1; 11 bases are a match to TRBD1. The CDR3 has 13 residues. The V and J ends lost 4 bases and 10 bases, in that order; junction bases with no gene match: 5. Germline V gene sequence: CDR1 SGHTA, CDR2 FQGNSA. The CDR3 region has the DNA TGTGCCAGCAGCTCCCGGGACAGGGGGAGAGCTTTCTTT. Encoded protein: CASSSRDRGRAFF.

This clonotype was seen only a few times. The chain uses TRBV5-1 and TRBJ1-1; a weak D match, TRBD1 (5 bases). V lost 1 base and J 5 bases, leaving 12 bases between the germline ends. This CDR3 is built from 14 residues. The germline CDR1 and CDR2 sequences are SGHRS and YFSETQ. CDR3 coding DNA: TGCGCCAGCAGCTTGATGGGGGAAAGGACTGAAGCTTTCTTT. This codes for CASSLMGERTEAFF.

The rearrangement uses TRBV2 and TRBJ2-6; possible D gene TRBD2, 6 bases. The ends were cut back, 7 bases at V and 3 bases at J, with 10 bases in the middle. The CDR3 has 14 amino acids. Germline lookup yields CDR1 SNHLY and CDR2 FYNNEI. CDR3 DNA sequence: TGTGCCAGCATTTCGGGGGATGGGGCCAACGTCCTGACTTTC. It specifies CASISGDGANVLTF.

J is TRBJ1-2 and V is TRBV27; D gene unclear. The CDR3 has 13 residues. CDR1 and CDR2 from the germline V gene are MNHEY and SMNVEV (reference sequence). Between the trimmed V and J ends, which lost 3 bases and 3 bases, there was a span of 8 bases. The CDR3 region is CASSLVPHYGYTF. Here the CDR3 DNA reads TGTGCCAGCAGTTTGGTACCCCACTATGGCTACACCTTC.

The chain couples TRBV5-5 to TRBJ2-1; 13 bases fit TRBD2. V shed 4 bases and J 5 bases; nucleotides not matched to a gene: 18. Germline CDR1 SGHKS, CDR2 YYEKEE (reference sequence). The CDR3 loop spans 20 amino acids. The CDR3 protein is CASSPHRLAGGSNQDNEQFF. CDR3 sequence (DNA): TGTGCCAGCAGCCCACACCGACTAGCGGGGGGATCGAATCAGGACAATGAGCAGTTCTTC.

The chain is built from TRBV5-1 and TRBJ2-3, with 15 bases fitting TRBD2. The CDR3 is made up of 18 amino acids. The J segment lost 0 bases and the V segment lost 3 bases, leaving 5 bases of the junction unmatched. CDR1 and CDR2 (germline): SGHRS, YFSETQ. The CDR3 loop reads CASSSGLAGGLSTDTQYF. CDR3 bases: TGCGCCAGCAGCTCGGGACTAGCGGGAGGCCTTAGCACAGATACGCAGTATTTT.

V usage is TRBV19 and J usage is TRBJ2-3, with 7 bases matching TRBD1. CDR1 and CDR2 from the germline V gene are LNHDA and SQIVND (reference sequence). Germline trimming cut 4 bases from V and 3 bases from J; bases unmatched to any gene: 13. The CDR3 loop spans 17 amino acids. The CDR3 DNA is TGTGCCAGTAGTACCCAAGATTACAGGGGAAGAACAGATACGCAGTATTTT. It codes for CASSTQDYRGRTDTQYF. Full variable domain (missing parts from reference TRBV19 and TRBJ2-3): DGGITQSPKYLFRKEGQNVTLSCEQNLNHDAMYWYRQDPGQGLRLIYYSQIVNDFQKGDIAEGYSVSREKKESFPLTVTSAQKNPTAFYLCASSTQDYRGRTDTQYFGPGTRLTVL.

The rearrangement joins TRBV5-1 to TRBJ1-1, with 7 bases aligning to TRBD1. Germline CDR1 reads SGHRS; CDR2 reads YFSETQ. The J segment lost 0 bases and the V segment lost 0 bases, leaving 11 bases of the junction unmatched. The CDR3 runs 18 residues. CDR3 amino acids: CASSLAGQPPVVNTEAFF. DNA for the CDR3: TGCGCCAGCAGCTTGGCGGGACAGCCCCCTGTGGTGAACACTGAAGCTTTCTTT.

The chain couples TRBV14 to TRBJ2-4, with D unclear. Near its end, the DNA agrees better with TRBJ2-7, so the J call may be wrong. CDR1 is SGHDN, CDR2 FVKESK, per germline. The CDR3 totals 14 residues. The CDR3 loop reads CASSQIPRGHEQYF. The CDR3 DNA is TGTGCCAGCAGCCAAATACCCCGAGGCCACGAGCAGTACTTC.

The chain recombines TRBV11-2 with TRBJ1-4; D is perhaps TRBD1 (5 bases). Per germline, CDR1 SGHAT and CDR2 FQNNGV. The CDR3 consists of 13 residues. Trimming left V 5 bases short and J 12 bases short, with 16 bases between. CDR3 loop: CASSPSTAEELFF. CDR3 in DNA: TGTGCCAGCAGCCCCTCGACAGCCGAAGAACTGTTTTTT.

The CDR3 reads CASSLSSGGFDEQYF. DNA for the CDR3: TGTGCCAGCAGTTTAAGTTCAGGGGGCTTCGACGAGCAGTACTTC. The rearrangement joins TRBV27 to TRBJ2-5; 8 positions agree with TRBD1. TRBJ2-7 matches the DNA end more closely, so the J call is doubtful. Per germline, CDR1 MNHEY and CDR2 SMNVEV (reference sequence). CDR3 size: 15 residues.

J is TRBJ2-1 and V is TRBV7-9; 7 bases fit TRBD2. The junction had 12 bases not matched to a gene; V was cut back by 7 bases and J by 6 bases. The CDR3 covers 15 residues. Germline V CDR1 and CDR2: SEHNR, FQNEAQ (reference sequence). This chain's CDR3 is CASTPPEGGSNEQFF. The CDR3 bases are TGTGCCAGCACCCCCCCAGAGGGAGGGTCCAATGAGCAGTTCTTC.

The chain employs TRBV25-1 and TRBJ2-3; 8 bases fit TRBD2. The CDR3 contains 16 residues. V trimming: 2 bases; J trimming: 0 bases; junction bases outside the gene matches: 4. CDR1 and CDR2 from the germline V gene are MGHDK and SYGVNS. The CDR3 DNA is TGTGCCAGCAGTGAACTTAGCGGGGCTAGCACAGATACGCAGTATTTT. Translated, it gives CASSELSGASTDTQYF.

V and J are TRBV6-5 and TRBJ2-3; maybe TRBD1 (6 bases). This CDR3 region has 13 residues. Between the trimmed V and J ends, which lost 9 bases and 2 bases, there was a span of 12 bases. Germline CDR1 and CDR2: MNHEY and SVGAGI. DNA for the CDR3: TGTGCCAGTAAGGGGGTGAACACAGATACGCAGTATTTT. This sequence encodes CASKGVNTDTQYF.

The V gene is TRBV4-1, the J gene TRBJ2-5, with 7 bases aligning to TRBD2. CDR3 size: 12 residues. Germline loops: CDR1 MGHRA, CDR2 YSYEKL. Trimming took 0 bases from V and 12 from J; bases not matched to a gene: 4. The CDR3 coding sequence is TGCGCCAGCAGCCAAGATGGGGGGGTAGAGTACTTC. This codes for CASSQDGGVEYF.

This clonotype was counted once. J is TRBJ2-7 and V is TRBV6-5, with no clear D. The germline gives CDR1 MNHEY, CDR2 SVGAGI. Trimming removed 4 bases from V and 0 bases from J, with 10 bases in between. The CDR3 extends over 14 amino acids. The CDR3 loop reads CASSWTHSSYEQYF. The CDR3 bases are TGTGCCAGCAGTTGGACCCATAGCTCCTACGAGCAGTACTTC.

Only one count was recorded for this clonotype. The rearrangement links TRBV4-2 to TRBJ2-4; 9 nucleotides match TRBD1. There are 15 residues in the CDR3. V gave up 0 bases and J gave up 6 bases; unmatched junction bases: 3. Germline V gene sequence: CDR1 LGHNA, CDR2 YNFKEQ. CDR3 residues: CASSQEETGGNIQYF. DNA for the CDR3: TGTGCCAGCAGCCAAGAAGAGACAGGGGGAAACATTCAGTACTTC.

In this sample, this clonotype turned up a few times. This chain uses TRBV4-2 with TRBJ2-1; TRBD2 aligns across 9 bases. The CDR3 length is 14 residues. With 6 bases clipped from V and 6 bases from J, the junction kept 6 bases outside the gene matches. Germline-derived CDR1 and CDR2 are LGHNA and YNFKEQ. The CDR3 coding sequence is TGTGCCAGCAGTCCGGGACTAGCTAGCAATGAGCAGTTCTTC. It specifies CASSPGLASNEQFF.

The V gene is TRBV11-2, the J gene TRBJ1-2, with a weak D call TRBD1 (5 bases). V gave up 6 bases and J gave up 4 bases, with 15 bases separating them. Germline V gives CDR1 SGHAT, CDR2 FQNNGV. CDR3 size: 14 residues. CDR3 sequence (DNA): TGTGCCAGCAGGCAAAGCGGGACGGTCTATGGCTACACCTTC. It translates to CASRQSGTVYGYTF.

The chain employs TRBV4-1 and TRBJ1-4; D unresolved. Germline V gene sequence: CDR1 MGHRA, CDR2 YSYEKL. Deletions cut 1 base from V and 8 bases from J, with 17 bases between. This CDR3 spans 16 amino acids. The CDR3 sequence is CASSQVSPRTDEKLFF. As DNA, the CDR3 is TGCGCCAGCAGCCAAGTTTCACCCAGAACAGACGAAAAACTGTTTTTT.

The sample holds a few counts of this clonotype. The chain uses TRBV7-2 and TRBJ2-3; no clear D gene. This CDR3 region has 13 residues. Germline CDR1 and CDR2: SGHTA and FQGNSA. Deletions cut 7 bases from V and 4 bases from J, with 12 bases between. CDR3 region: CASTTFSPDTQYF. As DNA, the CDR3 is TGTGCCAGCACCACTTTTAGCCCAGATACGCAGTATTTT.